Following are 15 T cell receptor beta chains from one sample sequenced in a study of cytomegalovirus exposure and HLA in healthy donors. It was with 60 Vbeta and 13 Jbeta primers that the PCR ran. The repertoire was sequenced with immunoSEQ multiplex PCR; TCRdb's copy has only in-frame clones and lacks some. The sample consists of about 160,000 clones, around 83% of them appearing once. Sequenced material: PBMCs. The receptors shown here come from a girl aged 2 to 9 in good health and CMV-seropositive.

This chain joins TRBV30 and TRBJ1-1; D is uncertain. The CDR3 has 14 residues. Per the germline V gene, CDR1 is GTSNPN and CDR2 is SVGIG (reference sequence). The V end lost 0 bases, the J end lost 3 bases, and 11 bases lay between the germline ends. The CDR3 nucleotides are TGTGCCTGGAGTGTAATGGTAACGGACACTGAAGCTTTCTTT. The encoded protein is CAWSVMVTDTEAFF.

V usage is TRBV29-1 and J usage is TRBJ1-4; TRBD1 matches 8 bases. V lost 4 bases, J lost 8 bases, and 6 bases stayed unmatched. The CDR3 contains 13 residues. Germline V gene data show CDR1 as SQVTM and CDR2 as ANQGSEA. This CDR3 is CSVATGAGEKLFF. The CDR3 coding sequence is TGCAGCGTTGCGACAGGGGCGGGAGAAAAACTGTTTTTT.

The rearrangement joins TRBV5-1 to TRBJ2-1, with 9 bases fitting TRBD1. The germline gives CDR1 SGHRS, CDR2 YFSETQ. Losses at the gene ends were 3 bases for V and 6 bases for J; bases not matched to a gene: 7. This CDR3 contains 15 residues. CDR3: CASSYGTGSGNEQFF. Written as DNA, the CDR3 is TGCGCCAGCAGCTATGGGACAGGGTCGGGCAATGAGCAGTTCTTC.

The J gene is TRBJ2-5, the V gene TRBV5-1, with 11 bases that match TRBD2. The CDR3 totals 14 residues. The germline V gene has CDR1 SGHRS and CDR2 YFSETQ. J was trimmed by 7 bases and V by 3 bases; bases with no gene match: 5. The CDR3: CASSYELAGGTQYF. The DNA of the CDR3 is TGCGCCAGCAGCTACGAGCTAGCGGGGGGGACCCAGTACTTC.

V is TRBV11-1 and J is TRBJ2-3; D remains ambiguous. Trimming stripped 3 bases from V and 0 bases from J, with 13 bases between. The CDR3 consists of 16 residues. Germline CDR1 and CDR2: SGHAT and FQDESV (reference sequence). CDR3 coding DNA: TGTGCCAGCAGCTTTCTCAGAGGCTATAGCACAGATACGCAGTATTTT. It is translated as CASSFLRGYSTDTQYF.

The V call is TRBV5-1, the J call TRBJ2-7; 9 bases agree with TRBD2. Trimming cost V 4 bases and J 7 bases; bases outside gene matches: 9. Per germline, CDR1 SGHRS and CDR2 YFSETQ. CDR3 length: 14 residues. The chain's CDR3 is CASSLGVAGVEQYF. For the CDR3, the DNA is TGCGCCAGCAGCCTAGGGGTAGCGGGAGTGGAGCAGTACTTC.

CDR3 amino acids: CASSLEGGPQHF. For the CDR3, the DNA is TGTGCCAGCAGCCTAGAGGGCGGGCCCCAGCATTTT. The chain has TRBV16 and TRBJ1-5; D ambiguous. This CDR3 spans 12 amino acids. CDR1 and CDR2 from the germline V gene are KGHSY and FQNENV. Trimming stripped 4 bases from V and 9 bases from J, with 10 bases between.

The rearrangement uses TRBV11-2 and TRBJ2-2; no clear D. The CDR3 runs to 14 residues. V was cut by 6 bases and J by 1 base, with 9 bases left in between. CDR1 SGHAT and CDR2 FQNNGV come from the germline V gene. The CDR3 DNA reads TGTGCCAGCAGACCTACTCGGAACACCGGGGAGCTGTTTTTT. Protein sequence: CASRPTRNTGELFF. Using reference TRBV11-2 and TRBJ2-2 for the parts outside the CDR3, the full variable domain is EAGVAQSPRYKIIEKRQSVAFWCNPISGHATLYWYQQILGQGPKLLIQFQNNGVVDDSQLPKDRFSAERLKGVDSTLKIQPAKLEDSAVYLCASRPTRNTGELFFGEGSRLTVL.

The gene calls are TRBV28 and TRBJ1-5; TRBD1 agrees at 7 bases. From germline, CDR1 is MDHEN and CDR2 SYDVKM. This CDR3 has 16 residues. The ends lost 3 bases at V and 4 bases at J; junction bases unmatched: 9. For the CDR3, the DNA is TGTGCCAGCAGTTTTTGGGCAGGGGGAGCAAATCAGCCCCAGCATTTT. This sequence encodes CASSFWAGGANQPQHF.

V usage is TRBV29-1 and J usage is TRBJ2-7, with TRBD2 matching over 13 bases. The junction had 12 bases not matched to a gene; V was cut back by 6 bases and J by 4 bases. This CDR3 is 16 amino acids long. Germline V CDR1 and CDR2: SQVTM, ANQGSEA. CDR3 in DNA: TGCAGCGTCGACGGGACTAGCGGGACGCAACAATACGAGCAGTACTTC. Its protein product is CSVDGTSGTQQYEQYF.

The chain has TRBV28 and TRBJ2-2; 7 nucleotides align to TRBD1. Per germline, CDR1 MDHEN and CDR2 SYDVKM. With V trimmed by 8 bases and J by 3 bases, 9 bases remained unmatched. This CDR3 spans 15 amino acids. CDR3 amino acids: CASGDRAWYTGELFF. The CDR3 DNA sequence: TGTGCCAGCGGTGACAGGGCTTGGTACACCGGGGAGCTGTTTTTT.

This chain uses TRBV7-9 with TRBJ2-2; 7 bases align to TRBD2. CDR1 SEHNR and CDR2 FQNEAQ come from the germline V gene (reference sequence). The CDR3 contains 17 residues. V trimming: 4 bases; J trimming: 5 bases; junction bases outside the gene matches: 13. CDR3 bases: TGTGCCAGCAGCTCAGACTGGACGGGGGGTATGACCGGGGAGCTGTTTTTT. Its protein product is CASSSDWTGGMTGELFF.

This clone has only one observation. The gene calls are TRBV29-1 and TRBJ2-6, with 10 bases fitting TRBD1. There are 16 residues in the CDR3. Germline V lookup: CDR1 SQVTM, CDR2 ANQGSEA. V shed 5 bases, J shed 0 bases, and the junction held 4 bases outside the gene matches. CDR3 sequence (DNA): TGCAGCGTTAAGACAGGGGGCCTCTCTGGGGCCAACGTCCTGACTTTC. This encodes CSVKTGGLSGANVLTF.

The sample holds a few counts of this clone. This chain connects TRBV4-2 to TRBJ2-3, with TRBD2 matching over 8 bases. This CDR3 is 15 amino acids long. Trimming took 1 base from V and 2 from J; bases not matched to a gene: 2. Germline V CDR1 and CDR2: LGHNA, YNFKEQ. CDR3 protein: CASSQAGGPTDTQYF. The CDR3 DNA is TGTGCCAGCAGCCAAGCGGGAGGGCCCACAGATACGCAGTATTTT.

V and J are TRBV19 and TRBJ2-7; 7 bases fit TRBD2. Germline CDR1 reads LNHDA; CDR2 reads SQIVND (reference sequence). V shed 10 bases, J shed 6 bases, and the junction held 18 bases outside the gene matches. The CDR3 runs to 15 residues. CDR3 sequence: CATSYGGTNMLEQYF. CDR3 sequence (DNA): TGTGCCACCTCCTACGGGGGGACTAACATGCTCGAGCAGTACTTC.